A single sample gave rise to the 16 T cell receptor beta chains below, sequenced in a study of metastatic and nonmetastatic thyroid tumors. All patients reached thyroid surgery having received no treatment beforehand. MiXCR re-clonotyped the PCR reads for TCRdb. The profile shows over 20,000 clones, 12% of them singletons. The sequenced sample was blood. These receptors were obtained from a male donor with papillary thyroid cancer or a benign thyroid nodule (not recorded which). Some clones in this sample may be carry-over from other donors' samples.

The chain is built from TRBV6-2 or TRBV6-3 and TRBJ2-1, with D possibly matching TRBD2 (5 bases). This CDR3 contains 14 residues. The V gene lost 6 bases and the J gene lost 0 bases, with 9 bases spanning the gap. Germline V gene data show CDR1 as MNHEY and CDR2 as SVGEGT. CDR3 sequence: CASSSGRSYNEQFF. As DNA, the CDR3 is TGTGCCAGCAGCAGCGGTCGCTCCTACAATGAGCAGTTCTTC.

This clone was seen more than once but under ten times. This may be a read error, as it is one base from a much larger clone. Other DNA sequences in this sample translate to the same CDR3. This chain connects TRBV6-2 or TRBV6-3 to TRBJ2-7; 8 bases are shared with TRBD2. This CDR3 spans 13 amino acids. CDR1 is MNHEY, CDR2 SVGEGT, per germline. J lost 7 bases, V lost 5 bases, and 7 bases had no gene match. CDR3 sequence: CASSVGLAGEQYF. The CDR3 DNA is TGTGCCAGCAGTGTCGGACTAGCTGGAGAGCAGTACTTC.

J is TRBJ1-1 and V is TRBV20-1; TRBD1 matches at 7 bases. The junction had 12 bases not matched to a gene; V was cut back by 6 bases and J by 5 bases. The CDR3 spans 14 residues. CDR1 and CDR2 from the germline V gene are DFQATT and SNEGSKA (reference sequence). The CDR3 DNA reads TGCAGTGCCCCCACTGGGAGGGGGCGAACTGAAGCTTTCTTT. It yields the protein CSAPTGRGRTEAFF.

This clone was counted at least ten times. The rearrangement joins TRBV9 to TRBJ2-1; 7 nucleotides line up with TRBD2. Germline loops: CDR1 SGDLS, CDR2 YYNGEE. With 0 bases clipped from V and 2 bases from J, the junction kept 2 bases outside the gene matches. This CDR3 has 15 residues. The CDR3 nucleotides are TGTGCCAGCAGCGTAGTGGCGGGAGCCTACAATGAGCAGTTCTTC. It encodes CASSVVAGAYNEQFF.

This chain connects TRBV2 to TRBJ2-1, with D perhaps matching TRBD2 (6 bases). V was shortened by 3 bases and J by 5 bases, with 8 bases between the two germline ends. Germline loops: CDR1 SNHLY, CDR2 FYNNEI. The CDR3 spans 13 residues. CDR3 in amino acids: CASSDLADNEQFF. CDR3 coding DNA: TGTGCCAGCAGTGACTTAGCGGACAATGAGCAGTTCTTC.

Many counts were recorded for this clone. The rearrangement uses TRBV14 and TRBJ2-3; the D is unclear. CDR1 SGHDN and CDR2 FVKESK come from the germline V gene. The CDR3 is 12 amino acids. V lost 4 bases and J lost 1, with 3 bases in between. CDR3 sequence: CASSPRTDTQYF. CDR3 DNA: TGTGCCAGCAGCCCTCGCACAGATACGCAGTATTTT.

This clone was detected ten times or more. This chain joins TRBV18 and TRBJ2-5, with D hard to call. With 4 bases removed from V and 5 bases from J, the gap between germline ends came to 14 bases. This CDR3 is built from 14 residues. Germline CDR1 KGHSH, CDR2 LQKENI. The DNA for the CDR3 is TGTGCCAGCTCACTCCCCCGGCCCAGGGAGACCCAGTACTTC. As protein: CASSLPRPRETQYF.

Ten or more counts support this clone. V and J are TRBV27 and TRBJ1-2, with D unresolved. Germline loops: CDR1 MNHEY, CDR2 SMNVEV (reference sequence). V lost 3 bases to trimming and J lost 7 bases, with 15 bases between them. The length of the CDR3 is 14 residues. DNA of the CDR3: TGTGCCAGCAGTTTTCGGTATTCAGGTACTGGCTACACCTTC. Protein sequence: CASSFRYSGTGYTF.

By proportion, this clone is medium-sized. The rearrangement uses TRBV27 and TRBJ2-7; 8 nucleotides match TRBD1. Trimming removed 3 bases from V and 13 bases from J; junction bases left unmatched: 8. The CDR3 runs to 12 residues. Germline V gives CDR1 MNHEY, CDR2 SMNVEV (reference sequence). The CDR3 DNA reads as TGTGCCAGCAGTTTTTCGACAGGGGTTGTTTACTTC. This encodes CASSFSTGVVYF.

Many counts were recorded for this clone. The rearrangement links TRBV11-2 to TRBJ2-7, with a weak D call TRBD1 (6 bases). The V end lost 2 bases, the J end lost 3 bases, and 17 bases lay between the germline ends. Germline-derived CDR1 and CDR2 are SGHAT and FQNNGV. CDR3 size: 16 residues. This CDR3 reads CASSLLPQGTGYEQYF. The CDR3 DNA sequence: TGTGCCAGCAGCTTATTACCTCAGGGGACGGGCTACGAGCAGTACTTC.

The table lists this clone with many counts. The chain employs TRBV3-1 and TRBJ2-7; the D is unclear. The germline V and J ends were trimmed by 5 bases and 0 bases, with 5 bases remaining between them. This CDR3 spans 12 amino acids. Germline-derived CDR1 and CDR2 are LGHDT and YNNKEL (reference sequence). CDR3 amino acids: CASSVSSYEQYF. CDR3 DNA sequence: TGTGCCAGCAGCGTGAGCTCCTACGAGCAGTACTTC.

This clone appeared many times. V is TRBV19 and J is TRBJ1-5; no definite D call. Germline V lookup: CDR1 LNHDA, CDR2 SQIVND (reference sequence). The CDR3 is 15 amino acids. Trimming removed 2 bases at V and 2 bases at J, with 10 bases between. CDR3 DNA: TGTGCCAGTAGTATATATGGGCAGGGCAATCAGCCCCAGCATTTT. Amino acid sequence: CASSIYGQGNQPQHF.

This clone has at least ten counts. The chain links TRBV5-4 to TRBJ1-1; D is unclear. Between the trimmed V and J ends, which lost 4 bases and 1 base, there was a span of 14 bases. The CDR3 is made up of 15 amino acids. CDR1 is SGHNT, CDR2 YYREEE, per germline (reference sequence). The CDR3 protein is CASSQKSGRNTEAFF. The CDR3 nucleotides are TGTGCCAGCAGCCAAAAGTCGGGTAGGAACACTGAAGCTTTCTTT.

This clone was counted ten times or more. The rearrangement uses TRBV2 and TRBJ2-3, with 15 bases aligning to TRBD2. Losses at the gene ends were 6 bases for V and 8 bases for J; bases not matched to a gene: 6. The CDR3 is 15 amino acids. The germline gives CDR1 SNHLY, CDR2 FYNNEI. CDR3 in amino acids: CASSGLAGGQGTQYF. In nucleotides, the CDR3 is TGTGCCAGCAGCGGACTAGCGGGAGGGCAGGGTACGCAGTATTTT.

This chain links TRBV28 with TRBJ1-1; possibly TRBD1 for D (5 bases). The CDR3 spans 14 residues. V lost 5 bases, J lost 6 bases, and 16 bases lay in between. The germline V gene has CDR1 MDHEN and CDR2 SYDVKM. The DNA for the CDR3 is TGTGCCAGCAGTGGGCAGGGTTGGGGCCCTGAAGCTTTCTTT. Translated: CASSGQGWGPEAFF.

The rearrangement uses TRBV6-1 and TRBJ2-7; 9 bases are a match to TRBD2. From germline, CDR1 is MNHNS and CDR2 SASEGT. The CDR3 is made up of 15 amino acids. The CDR3 DNA reads TGTGCTAGCGGGGGAGTGGCGGGGGTCTCCTACGAGCAGTACTTC. This gives the protein CASGGVAGVSYEQYF.